This entry lists 18 T cell receptor beta chains sequenced from one sample in a study of Ad26.COV2.S vaccination and SARS-CoV-2 variants (dated by TCRdb to about 2021). In light of the paper, this sample's treatment or condition label describes: some 20 received Ad26.COV2.S at low or high dose, single or two shots; 5 received placebo; per-sample allocation not given. For vaccine and placebo recipients, the sequenced repertoires came from samples collected on day 63 after the first injection. Receptors were amplified or captured by the immunoSEQ multiplex PCR assay. TCRdb took this table from immuneACCESS and kept in-frame rearrangements with V and J called. Such tables lack part of the clones; where checked against another copy, unresolved V genes explain under half of the gap, and the rest is unexplained. The sample table records about 390,000 clones; roughly nine tenths of these occur just once. The ten top clones hold 3.5% of the sample.

The source was peripheral blood, collected in a trial of Ad26.COV2.S vaccine versus placebo. These receptors all stem from a person aged 18 to 59 who received the Ad26.COV2.S COVID-19 vaccine or a placebo.

This clone occurred once. Here the CDR3 reads CASSLWPALANYGYTF. The CDR3 DNA follows: TGTGCCAGCAGCTTGTGGCCAGCCTTAGCTAACTATGGCTACACCTTC. The chain combines TRBV5-5 with TRBJ1-2; D is uncertain. The length of the CDR3 is 16 residues. V shed 1 base and J shed 0 bases, with 13 bases lying between them. Germline values: CDR1 SGHKS, CDR2 YYEKEE (reference sequence).

The V call is TRBV19, the J call TRBJ1-1; D is ambiguous. CDR3 length equals 13 residues. Germline loops: CDR1 LNHDA, CDR2 SQIVND (reference sequence). V lost 7 bases to trimming and J lost 3 bases, with 12 bases between them. DNA of the CDR3: TGTGCCAGTAATCATCCACGACACACTGAAGCTTTCTTT. Translation gives CASNHPRHTEAFF.

The chain carries TRBV10-2 and TRBJ1-2; 12 bases align to TRBD1. Germline CDR1 is WSHSY and CDR2 is SAAADI. This CDR3 is built from 16 residues. The V gene end was trimmed by 6 bases and the J gene end by 8 bases; junction bases not matched to a gene: 13. The CDR3 spells CASSPGLGTGGKGYTF. The DNA of the CDR3 is TGCGCCAGCAGCCCCGGCTTAGGGACAGGGGGCAAAGGCTACACCTTC.

The J gene is TRBJ1-1, the V gene TRBV4-1; possibly TRBD1 for D (5 bases). V was clipped by 3 bases and J by 4 bases, with 12 bases between them. Germline CDR1 is MGHRA and CDR2 is YSYEKL. The CDR3 contains 14 residues. CDR3 coding DNA: TGCGCCAGCAGCCATAGGGACGGCGGCACTGAAGCTTTCTTT. It is translated as CASSHRDGGTEAFF.

CDR3 bases: TGTGCCTGGAGGGGACAGATGGGTGATGAGCAGTTCTTC. This codes for CAWRGQMGDEQFF. The J gene is TRBJ2-1, the V gene TRBV30, with 7 bases matching TRBD1. Germline V lookup: CDR1 GTSNPN, CDR2 SVGIG (reference sequence). The CDR3 totals 13 residues. V lost 3 bases, J lost 8 bases, and 7 bases stayed unmatched.

The V call is TRBV3-1 (or the pseudogene TRBV3-2), the J call TRBJ2-7; 7 bases map to TRBD2. Germline trimming cut 1 base from V and 2 bases from J; bases unmatched to any gene: 11. In germline, CDR1 is LGHDT, CDR2 YNNKEL (reference sequence). The CDR3 covers 17 residues. CDR3 residues: CASSQAGGGGIPYEQYF. The CDR3 nucleotides are TGTGCCAGCAGCCAAGCCGGTGGCGGGGGAATCCCCTACGAGCAGTACTTC.

The rearrangement joins TRBV19 to TRBJ1-2, with D tentatively TRBD1 (5 bases). The germline V and J ends were trimmed by 4 bases and 2 bases, with 14 bases remaining between them. The CDR3 contains 15 residues. In germline, CDR1 is LNHDA, CDR2 SQIVND (reference sequence). The CDR3 coding sequence is TGTGCCAGTAGTAGAAGACAGTCTCCCAACTATGGCTACACCTTC. Amino acids: CASSRRQSPNYGYTF.

This clone was picked up one time. The rearrangement uses TRBV19 and TRBJ1-1; D gene uncertain. Germline V lookup: CDR1 LNHDA, CDR2 SQIVND (reference sequence). There are 14 residues in the CDR3. Trimming removed 0 bases from V and 0 bases from J, with 5 bases in between. CDR3 sequence (DNA): TGTGCCAGTAGTATAGATGCGGTGAACACTGAAGCTTTCTTT. Translated, it gives CASSIDAVNTEAFF.

The J gene is TRBJ2-7, the V gene TRBV6-5, with D perhaps given as TRBD1 or TRBD2 (7 bases each). The CDR3 sequence is 15 residues long. Germline CDR1 and CDR2: MNHEY and SVGAGI. Between the trimmed V and J ends, which lost 6 bases and 3 bases, there was a span of 18 bases. CDR3 loop: CASSRGGTDYYEQYF. In nucleotides, the CDR3 is TGTGCCAGCAGCCGGGGAGGGACAGATTACTACGAGCAGTACTTC.

This chain links TRBV11-2 with TRBJ2-2; no clear D gene. The CDR3 contains 15 residues. Germline-derived CDR1 and CDR2 are SGHAT and FQNNGV. Trimming took off 3 bases at V and 1 base at J, with 9 bases between the two ends. This CDR3 reads CASSFLNQNTGELFF. CDR3 nucleotides: TGTGCCAGCAGCTTTTTAAATCAGAACACCGGGGAGCTGTTTTTT.

The sample holds a few counts of this clone. This rearrangement joins TRBV29-1 to TRBJ1-2; D is ambiguous. From germline, CDR1 is SQVTM and CDR2 ANQGSEA. Between the trimmed V and J ends, which lost 4 bases and 7 bases, there was a span of 13 bases. There are 12 residues in the CDR3. CDR3 DNA: TGCAGCGTTGGGGATTTCTCCTCTGGCTACACCTTC. Protein sequence: CSVGDFSSGYTF.

The chain combines TRBV2 with TRBJ1-1, with D unclear. With 8 bases removed from V and 7 bases from J, the gap between germline ends came to 11 bases. This CDR3 region has 11 residues. The germline V gene has CDR1 SNHLY and CDR2 FYNNEI. The CDR3 protein is CASLTTGEAFF. The CDR3, as DNA: TGTGCCAGCCTGACCACGGGTGAAGCTTTCTTT.

This chain joins TRBV6-5 and TRBJ1-1, with a tentative D call TRBD1 (6 bases). Trimming cost V 7 bases and J 5 bases, with 11 bases left between them. This CDR3 contains 12 residues. Germline V gene data show CDR1 as MNHEY and CDR2 as SVGAGI. For the CDR3, the DNA is TGTGCCAGCAAACAGGGTCGGACTGAAGCTTTCTTT. Protein: CASKQGRTEAFF.

V is TRBV11-2 and J is TRBJ2-4; D unclear. Germline values: CDR1 SGHAT, CDR2 FQNNGV. V was pared by 7 bases and J by 0 bases, with 13 bases between. The CDR3 has 15 amino acids. The CDR3 DNA reads as TGTGCCAGCAAACCAGATGGATTAGCCAAAAACATTCAGTACTTC. Translating gives CASKPDGLAKNIQYF. The variable domain in full, completed from reference TRBV11-2 and TRBJ2-4, reads EAGVAQSPRYKIIEKRQSVAFWCNPISGHATLYWYQQILGQGPKLLIQFQNNGVVDDSQLPKDRFSAERLKGVDSTLKIQPAKLEDSAVYLCASKPDGLAKNIQYFGAGTRLSVL.

The CDR3 protein is CASGAGAVYEQYF. CDR3 sequence (DNA): TGTGCCAGTGGAGCGGGGGCGGTTTACGAGCAGTACTTC. This rearrangement joins TRBV27 to TRBJ2-7; 8 bases fit TRBD2. Germline-derived CDR1 and CDR2 are MNHEY and SMNVEV (reference sequence). The trim removed 9 bases at V and 4 bases at J, leaving 8 bases unmatched. This CDR3 spans 13 amino acids.

The CDR3 spells CASSYRDASSGANVLTF. CDR3 nucleotides: TGTGCCAGCAGCTACCGGGACGCCAGCTCTGGGGCCAACGTCCTGACTTTC. The chain couples TRBV7-2 to TRBJ2-6, with D possibly called TRBD1 or TRBD2 (5 bases each). The CDR3 is 17 amino acids. Per the germline V gene, CDR1 is SGHTA and CDR2 is FQGNSA. V gave up 4 bases and J gave up 0 bases, with 13 bases separating them. The entire variable domain, with the rest obtained from reference TRBV7-2 and TRBJ2-6, is as follows: GAGVSQSPSNKVTEKGKDVELRCDPISGHTALYWYRQSLGQGLEFLIYFQGNSAPDKSGLPSDRFSAERTGGSVSTLTIQRTQQEDSAVYLCASSYRDASSGANVLTFGAGSRLTVL.

The chain is built from TRBV7-2 and TRBJ2-7; tentative D call: TRBD1 (6 bases). The CDR3 runs to 15 residues. Germline V lookup: CDR1 SGHTA, CDR2 FQGNSA. V lost 3 bases and J 3 bases, leaving 15 bases between the germline ends. This chain's CDR3 is CASSFLDRPYYEQYF. As DNA, the CDR3 is TGTGCCAGCAGCTTCCTTGACAGGCCCTACTACGAGCAGTACTTC.

This clone was found a few times. The chain couples TRBV6-1 to TRBJ1-4; possible D gene TRBD1, 6 bases. The V gene lost 1 base and the J gene lost 3 bases, with 6 bases spanning the gap. Germline CDR1 reads MNHNS; CDR2 reads SASEGT. CDR3 length equals 14 residues. CDR3 region: CASSEGTANEKLFF. The CDR3 DNA follows: TGTGCCAGCAGTGAAGGGACAGCTAATGAAAAACTGTTTTTT.